The sequence of this TCR beta chain was determined in a study of blood T cells in healthy people across ages (dated by TCRdb to the mid-2010s). Broadly, across the study: In model experiments, template switching captured about one uniquely barcoded TCR beta cDNA molecule for every two T cells. Two additional independent replicas of 1 million unique cDNA reads from the same blood draw were analyzed for two donors (one aged 18 to 30 and one aged 80 or older). Donors were grouped into four age groups: young (average approximately 15 years), middle-aged (under 40), aged (around 60) and long-lived (about 82). To avoid experimental bias, donors of different ages were randomly spread across the sequencing lanes. Using deep sequencing normalized with unique cDNA molecular identifiers, the study measured how TCR beta repertoire diversity changes with age. Broad study findings and their caveats: Compared with the aged group, the long-lived group had more naive CD4+ T cells, fewer expanded clones and increased TCR diversity, a pattern suggesting age selection. Because profiling used bulk unsorted PBMCs, naive and antigen-experienced compartments could not be compared conclusively. There was a strong correlation between observed TCR beta diversity and the percentage of naive T cells measured by flow cytometry. Estimates of total diversity from one million sequenced T cells were regarded as lower bounds and underestimates. Donor CMV infection status was unknown, potentially confounding age-related changes in expanded clonotypes. As age increased, observed TCR beta diversity per million T cells dropped in a roughly linear way, and a significant reduction was already evident by age around 41.

Libraries were constructed by 5' RACE. Sequencing instrument: Illumina HiSeq 2500. A second roughly 7 to 11 cycle PCR used a sample-barcoded 5' primer and a J-beta primer mix. A template-switch 5' adaptor carrying 12 random nucleotides introduced a unique molecular identifier onto each TCR beta cDNA molecule. Each sample yielded at least 3 million CDR3-containing paired-end reads. All of the RNA was converted into first-strand cDNA using the Mint cDNA synthesis kit, with a TRBC-specific oligonucleotide serving as the primer. Following uracil-DNA glycosylase treatment, all cDNA underwent a first 18-cycle PCR with the universal primers M1SS and BC2_uni_R. Per the source publication's procedure: For normalization, 1 million high-quality reads, each with a distinct molecular identifier, were randomly selected from each sample. Instead of being binned into consensus sequences, reads that shared molecular identifiers were thrown out. CDR3 identification, clonotype clustering and error correction used MiTCR with a Q25 quality threshold and the strictest error-elimination algorithm. A nonparametric unseen species model with Euler transformation was used to estimate a lower bound on total TCR beta diversity. The public reads were run again by TCRdb, first through fastp at Q25 and then through MiXCR, and only productive beta chains were kept. Rows merge per CDR3 protein into single entries with the most common DNA and genes. TCRdb, not the authors, supplied the V and J calls. The table for this sample lists 1.5 million to 2 million distinct CDR3 sequences; 28% of them were counted only once. Roughly 8% of the sample comes from the top ten.

This clonotype turned up a few times. Its antigen remains unidentified. Base qualities are not recorded, but no much larger clone differs from it by a single base. The roughly 39 donors, aged 6 to 90 years, were systemically healthy Caucasian individuals from Russia. Around 10 milliliters of peripheral blood were drawn from each donor into EDTA-treated Vacutainer tubes. Ficoll-Paque density-gradient centrifugation was used to isolate PBMCs, with at least 6.5 million per sample. Trizol reagent was used to extract total RNA from PBMCs, with at least 5.5 micrograms per sample. Naive CD45RAhigh/CD27high T cell percentages were measured by flow cytometry on a PBMC aliquot from every donor. Via the germline V gene (reference sequence), CDR1 is SGHKS and CDR2 YYEKEE. The CDR3 contains 13 residues, cysteine and phenylalanine counted. Left in the record is the CDR3 DNA by itself, 39 bases read in frame from the first base. The germline ends are 13 bases apart after V is trimmed by 2 bases and J by 8 bases.

In this chain, TRBV5-5 is recombined with TRBJ1-2; TRBD1 is perhaps the D gene, given 5 matching bases. The material sequenced was blood. This TCR came from a woman in her 30s in good health. The DNA sequence is TGTGCCAGCAGCTTTCGGGGGTTGTGGGGCTACACCTTC. This codes for CASSFRGLWGYTF.